This T cell receptor (beta chain) was identified during a study of cytomegalovirus exposure and HLA in healthy donors. Study-wide background: A later analysis reported the same platform for the roughly 120 validation repertoires and the approximately 640 first-cohort repertoires. Broader study findings: TCR sequences were mostly rare, though some public TCRs occurred in many donors.

After removal of 2 bases from V and 7 bases from J, the junction contained 4 bases not matched to a gene. Looked up from germline, CDR1 is SGHTA and CDR2 is FQGTGA. The CDR3 is 15 residues long. Clones were sequenced by immunoSEQ multiplex PCR, and TCRdb holds only the in-frame ones, with some missing. The data contain roughly 73,000 clones, approximately 96% of them seen just once; the ten biggest clones take up 3.3%. The 120-subject validation cohort, separate from the roughly 670-subject first cohort, included the donors. Remarks on this clone: What it binds is unknown.

The clonotype comes from a man younger than 30 in good health and CMV-seronegative. Material: PBMCs. The chain has TRBV7-3 and TRBJ2-2; TRBD2 matches at 10 bases. The CDR3 nucleotides are TGTGCCAGCAGCTTAGGAGCGGGGGGGCTCGGGGAGCTGTTTTTT. Amino acid sequence: CASSLGAGGLGELFF.